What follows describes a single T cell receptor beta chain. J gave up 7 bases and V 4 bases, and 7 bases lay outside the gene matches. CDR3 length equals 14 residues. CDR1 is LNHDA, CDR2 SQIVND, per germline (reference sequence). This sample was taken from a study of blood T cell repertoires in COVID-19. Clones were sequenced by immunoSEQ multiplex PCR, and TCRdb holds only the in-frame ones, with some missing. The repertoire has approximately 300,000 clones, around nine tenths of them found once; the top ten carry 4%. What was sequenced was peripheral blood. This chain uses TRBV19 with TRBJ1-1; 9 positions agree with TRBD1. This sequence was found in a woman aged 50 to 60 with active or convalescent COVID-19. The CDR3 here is CASSRGQGTGEAFF. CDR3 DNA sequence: TGTGCCAGTAGTAGGGGACAGGGTACAGGTGAAGCTTTCTTT.